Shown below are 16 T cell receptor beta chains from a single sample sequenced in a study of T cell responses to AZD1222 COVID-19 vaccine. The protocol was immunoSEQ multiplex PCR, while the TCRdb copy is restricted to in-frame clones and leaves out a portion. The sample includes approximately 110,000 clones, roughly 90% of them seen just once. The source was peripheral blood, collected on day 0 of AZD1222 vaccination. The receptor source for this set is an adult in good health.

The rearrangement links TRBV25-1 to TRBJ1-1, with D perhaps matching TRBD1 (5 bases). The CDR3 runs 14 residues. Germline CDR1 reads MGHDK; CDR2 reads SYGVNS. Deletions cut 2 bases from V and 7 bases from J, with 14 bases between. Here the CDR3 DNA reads TGTGCCAGCAGTGAAGCGGGGCCTACGCTTGAAGCTTTCTTT. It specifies CASSEAGPTLEAFF.

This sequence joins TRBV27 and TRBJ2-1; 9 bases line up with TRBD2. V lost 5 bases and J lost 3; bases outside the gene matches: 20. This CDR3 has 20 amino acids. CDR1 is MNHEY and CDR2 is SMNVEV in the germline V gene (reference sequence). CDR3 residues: CASSPLTDYSGSPLYNEQFF. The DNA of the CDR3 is TGTGCCAGCAGTCCCCTCACGGATTATAGCGGGAGTCCCCTCTACAATGAGCAGTTCTTC.

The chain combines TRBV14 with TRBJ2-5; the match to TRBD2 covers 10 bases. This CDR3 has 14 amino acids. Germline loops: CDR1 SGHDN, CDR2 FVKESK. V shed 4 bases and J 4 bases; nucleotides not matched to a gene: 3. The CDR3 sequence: CASSPSSGGETQYF. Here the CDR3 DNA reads TGTGCCAGCAGCCCGTCTAGCGGGGGAGAGACCCAGTACTTC.

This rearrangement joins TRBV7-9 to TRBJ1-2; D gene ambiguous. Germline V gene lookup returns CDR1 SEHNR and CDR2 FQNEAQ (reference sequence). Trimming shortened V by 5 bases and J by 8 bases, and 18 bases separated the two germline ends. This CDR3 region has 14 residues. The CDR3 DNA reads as TGTGCCAGCAGCCCGTGGGAGCCTGCATTAGGCTACACCTTC. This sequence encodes CASSPWEPALGYTF.

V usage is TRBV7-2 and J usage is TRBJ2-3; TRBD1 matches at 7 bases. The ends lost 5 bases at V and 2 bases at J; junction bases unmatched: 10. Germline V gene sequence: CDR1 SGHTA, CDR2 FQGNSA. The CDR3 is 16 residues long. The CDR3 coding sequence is TGTGCCAGCAGCCGGAAACAGGGGCAAATCACAGATACGCAGTATTTT. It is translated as CASSRKQGQITDTQYF.

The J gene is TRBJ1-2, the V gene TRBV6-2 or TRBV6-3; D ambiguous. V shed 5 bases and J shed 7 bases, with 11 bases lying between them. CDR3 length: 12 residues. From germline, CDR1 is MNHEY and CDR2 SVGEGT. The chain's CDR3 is CASSGRKSGYTF. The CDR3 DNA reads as TGTGCCAGCAGTGGAAGGAAGAGTGGCTACACCTTC.

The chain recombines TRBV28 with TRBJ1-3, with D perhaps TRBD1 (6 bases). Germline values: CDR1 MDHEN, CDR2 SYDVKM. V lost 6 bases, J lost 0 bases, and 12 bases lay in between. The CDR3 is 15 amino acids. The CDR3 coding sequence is TGTGCCAGCAGCGAGGGGGGATCCTCTGGAAACACCATATATTTT. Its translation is CASSEGGSSGNTIYF.

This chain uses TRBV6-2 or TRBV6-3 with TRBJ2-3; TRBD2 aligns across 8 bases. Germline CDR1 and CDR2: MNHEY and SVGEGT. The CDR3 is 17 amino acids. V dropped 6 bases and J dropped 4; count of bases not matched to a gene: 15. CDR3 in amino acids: CASSLPKHRGGSDTQYF. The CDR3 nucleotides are TGTGCCAGCAGCCTACCCAAACACCGGGGGGGCTCAGATACGCAGTATTTT.

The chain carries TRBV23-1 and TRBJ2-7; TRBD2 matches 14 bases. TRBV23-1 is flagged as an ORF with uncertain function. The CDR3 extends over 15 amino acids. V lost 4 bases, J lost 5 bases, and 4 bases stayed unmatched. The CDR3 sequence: CASSLGLAGGHEQYF. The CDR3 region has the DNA TGCGCCAGCAGTCTCGGACTAGCGGGGGGCCACGAGCAGTACTTC.

CDR3: CASSLSGGTEAFF. The CDR3 DNA reads as TGTGCCAGCAGCTTATCCGGGGGCACTGAAGCTTTCTTT. The chain links TRBV7-3 to TRBJ1-1; perhaps TRBD1 as D (5 bases). The CDR3 has 13 residues. The germline V gene encodes CDR1 SGHTA and CDR2 FQGTGA. V gave up 2 bases and J gave up 4 bases, with 8 bases separating them.

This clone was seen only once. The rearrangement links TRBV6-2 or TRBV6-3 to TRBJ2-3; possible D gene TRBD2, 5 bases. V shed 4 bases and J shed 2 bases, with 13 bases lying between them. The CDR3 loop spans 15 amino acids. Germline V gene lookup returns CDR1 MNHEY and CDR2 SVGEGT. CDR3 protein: CASSSEERYTDTQYF. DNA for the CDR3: TGTGCCAGCAGTTCTGAGGAGCGGTACACAGATACGCAGTATTTT.

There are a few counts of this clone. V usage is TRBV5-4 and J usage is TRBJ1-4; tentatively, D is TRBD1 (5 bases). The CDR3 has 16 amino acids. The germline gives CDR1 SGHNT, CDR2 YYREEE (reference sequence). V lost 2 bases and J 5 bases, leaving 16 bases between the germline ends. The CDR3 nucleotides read TGTGCCAGCAGCTTCGGGGCAGGGATTGGAAATGAAAAACTGTTTTTT. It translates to CASSFGAGIGNEKLFF.

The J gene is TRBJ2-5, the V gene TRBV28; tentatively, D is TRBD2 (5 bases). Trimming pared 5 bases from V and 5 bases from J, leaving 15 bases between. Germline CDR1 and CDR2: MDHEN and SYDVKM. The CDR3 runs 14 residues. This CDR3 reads CASSVDGVRETQYF. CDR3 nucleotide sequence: TGTGCCAGCAGTGTGGACGGGGTTCGGGAGACCCAGTACTTC. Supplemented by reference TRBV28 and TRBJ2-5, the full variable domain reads DVKVTQSSRYLVKRTGEKVFLECVQDMDHENMFWYRQDPGLGLRLIYFSYDVKMKEKGDIPEGYSVSREKKERFSLILESASTNQTSMYLCASSVDGVRETQYFGPGTRLLVL.

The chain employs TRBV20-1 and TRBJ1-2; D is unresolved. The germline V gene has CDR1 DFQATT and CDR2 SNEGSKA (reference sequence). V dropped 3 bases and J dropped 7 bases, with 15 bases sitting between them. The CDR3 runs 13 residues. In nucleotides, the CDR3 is TGCAGTGCTAGTCTGGGTGGGCTCTCTGGCTACACCTTC. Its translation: CSASLGGLSGYTF.

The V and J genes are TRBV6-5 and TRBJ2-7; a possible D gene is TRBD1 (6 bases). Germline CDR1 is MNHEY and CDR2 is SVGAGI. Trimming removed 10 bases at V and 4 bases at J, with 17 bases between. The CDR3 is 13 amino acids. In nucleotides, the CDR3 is TGTGCCACCTTGTGGGTAGGGGGTTACGAGCAGTACTTC. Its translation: CATLWVGGYEQYF.

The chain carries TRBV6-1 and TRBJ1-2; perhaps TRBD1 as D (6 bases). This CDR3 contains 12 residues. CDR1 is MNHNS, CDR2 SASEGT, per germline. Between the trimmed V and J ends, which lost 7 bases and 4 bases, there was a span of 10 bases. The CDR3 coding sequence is TGTGCCAGCAAAACAGGGCCCTATGGCTACACCTTC. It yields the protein CASKTGPYGYTF.